The clone carrying this T cell receptor beta chain was counted ten times or more. Antigen: not known. The data were obtained in a study of early T cells in non-severe SARS-CoV-2 infection. On the study more broadly: Sequenced bulk RNA came from whole blood that was unsorted, and chains were unpaired. Study outcomes and limitations: Clonotype matching in VDJdb favored anti-spike CD8 responses and did not capture private and CD4 specificities.

Individually, cDNA molecules had unique molecular identifiers attached to them. Using its own MiXCR run on the 5' RACE reads, TCRdb lists one record per CDR3 protein. This repertoire shows 20,000 to 25,000 distinct CDR3 sequences, about 5% found once; its top ten account for about 3.9%. This CDR3 has 16 amino acids. CDR1 and CDR2 (germline): MNHEY, SVGEGT. Unmatched junction bases numbered 10, after V lost 7 bases and J lost 0 bases. Sequenced sample: whole blood. This receptor was taken from an adult who was a healthcare worker with PCR-confirmed SARS-CoV-2 infection or an uninfected control (not recorded which). J is TRBJ2-7 and V is TRBV6-2 or TRBV6-3; 9 bases are shared with TRBD1. The CDR3 is CASNSYRDRVSYEQYF. CDR3 DNA: TGTGCCAGCAACTCCTACCGGGACAGGGTCTCCTACGAGCAGTACTTC.